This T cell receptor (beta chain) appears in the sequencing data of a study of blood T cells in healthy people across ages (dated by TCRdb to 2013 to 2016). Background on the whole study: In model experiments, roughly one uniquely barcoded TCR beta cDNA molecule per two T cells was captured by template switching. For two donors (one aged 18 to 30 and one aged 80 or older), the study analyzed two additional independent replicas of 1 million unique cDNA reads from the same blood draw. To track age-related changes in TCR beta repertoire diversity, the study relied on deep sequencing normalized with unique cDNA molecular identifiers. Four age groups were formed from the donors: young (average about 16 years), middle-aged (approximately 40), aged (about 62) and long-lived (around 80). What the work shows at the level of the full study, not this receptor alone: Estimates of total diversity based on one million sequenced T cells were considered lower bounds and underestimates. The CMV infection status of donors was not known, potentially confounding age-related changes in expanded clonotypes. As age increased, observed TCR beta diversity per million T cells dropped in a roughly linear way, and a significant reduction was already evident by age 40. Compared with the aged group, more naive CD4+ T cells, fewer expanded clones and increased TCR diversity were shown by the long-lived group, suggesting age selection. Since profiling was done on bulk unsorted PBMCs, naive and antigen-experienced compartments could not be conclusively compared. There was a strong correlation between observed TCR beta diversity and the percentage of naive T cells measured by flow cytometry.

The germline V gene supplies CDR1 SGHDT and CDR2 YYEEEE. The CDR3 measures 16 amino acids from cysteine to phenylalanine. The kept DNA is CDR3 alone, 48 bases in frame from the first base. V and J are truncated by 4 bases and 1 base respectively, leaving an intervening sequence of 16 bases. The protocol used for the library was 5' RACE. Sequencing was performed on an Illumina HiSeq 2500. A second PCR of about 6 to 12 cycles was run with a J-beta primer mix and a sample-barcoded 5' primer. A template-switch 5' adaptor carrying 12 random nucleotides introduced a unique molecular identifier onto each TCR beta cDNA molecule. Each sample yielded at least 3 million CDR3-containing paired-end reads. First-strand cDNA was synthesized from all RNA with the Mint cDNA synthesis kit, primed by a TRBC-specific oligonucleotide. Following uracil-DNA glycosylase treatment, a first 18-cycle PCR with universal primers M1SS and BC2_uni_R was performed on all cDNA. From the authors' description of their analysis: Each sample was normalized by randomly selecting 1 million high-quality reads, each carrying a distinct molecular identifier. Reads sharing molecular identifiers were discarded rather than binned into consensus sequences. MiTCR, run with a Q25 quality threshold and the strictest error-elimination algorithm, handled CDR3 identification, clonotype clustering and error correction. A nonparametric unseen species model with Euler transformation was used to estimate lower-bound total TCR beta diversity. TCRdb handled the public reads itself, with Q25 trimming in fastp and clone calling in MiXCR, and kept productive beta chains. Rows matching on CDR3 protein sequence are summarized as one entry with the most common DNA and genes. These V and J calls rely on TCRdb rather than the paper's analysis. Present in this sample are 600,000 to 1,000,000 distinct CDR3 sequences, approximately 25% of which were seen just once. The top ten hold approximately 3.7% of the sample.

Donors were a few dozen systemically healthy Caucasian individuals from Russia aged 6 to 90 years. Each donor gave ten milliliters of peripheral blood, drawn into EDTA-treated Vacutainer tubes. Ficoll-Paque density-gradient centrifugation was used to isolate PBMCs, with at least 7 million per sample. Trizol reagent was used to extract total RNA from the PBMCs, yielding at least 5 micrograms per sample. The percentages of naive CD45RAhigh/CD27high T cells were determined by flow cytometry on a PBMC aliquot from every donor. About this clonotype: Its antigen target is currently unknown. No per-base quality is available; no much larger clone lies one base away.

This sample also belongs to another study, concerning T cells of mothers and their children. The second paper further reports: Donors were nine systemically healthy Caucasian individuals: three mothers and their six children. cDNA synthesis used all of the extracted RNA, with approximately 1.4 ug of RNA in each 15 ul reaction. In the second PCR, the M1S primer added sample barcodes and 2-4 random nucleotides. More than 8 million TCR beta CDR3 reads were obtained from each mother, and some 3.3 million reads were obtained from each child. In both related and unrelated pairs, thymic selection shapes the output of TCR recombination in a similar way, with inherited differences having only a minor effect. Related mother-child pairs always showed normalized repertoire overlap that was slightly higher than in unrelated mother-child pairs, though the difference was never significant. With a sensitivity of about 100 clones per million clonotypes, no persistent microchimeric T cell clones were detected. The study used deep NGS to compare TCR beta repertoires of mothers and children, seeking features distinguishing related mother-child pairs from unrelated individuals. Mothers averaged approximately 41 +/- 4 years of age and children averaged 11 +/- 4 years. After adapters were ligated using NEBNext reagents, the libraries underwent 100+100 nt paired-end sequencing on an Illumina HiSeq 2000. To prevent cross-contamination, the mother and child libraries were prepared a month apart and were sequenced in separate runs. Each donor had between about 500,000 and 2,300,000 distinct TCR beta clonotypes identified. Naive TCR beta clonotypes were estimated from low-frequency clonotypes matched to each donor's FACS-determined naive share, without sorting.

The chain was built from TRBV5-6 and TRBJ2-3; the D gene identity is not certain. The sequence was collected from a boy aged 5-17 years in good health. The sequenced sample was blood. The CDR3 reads CASSPRGRFGTDTQYF. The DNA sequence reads TGTGCCAGCAGCCCTCGTGGAAGATTCGGCACAGATACGCAGTATTTT.